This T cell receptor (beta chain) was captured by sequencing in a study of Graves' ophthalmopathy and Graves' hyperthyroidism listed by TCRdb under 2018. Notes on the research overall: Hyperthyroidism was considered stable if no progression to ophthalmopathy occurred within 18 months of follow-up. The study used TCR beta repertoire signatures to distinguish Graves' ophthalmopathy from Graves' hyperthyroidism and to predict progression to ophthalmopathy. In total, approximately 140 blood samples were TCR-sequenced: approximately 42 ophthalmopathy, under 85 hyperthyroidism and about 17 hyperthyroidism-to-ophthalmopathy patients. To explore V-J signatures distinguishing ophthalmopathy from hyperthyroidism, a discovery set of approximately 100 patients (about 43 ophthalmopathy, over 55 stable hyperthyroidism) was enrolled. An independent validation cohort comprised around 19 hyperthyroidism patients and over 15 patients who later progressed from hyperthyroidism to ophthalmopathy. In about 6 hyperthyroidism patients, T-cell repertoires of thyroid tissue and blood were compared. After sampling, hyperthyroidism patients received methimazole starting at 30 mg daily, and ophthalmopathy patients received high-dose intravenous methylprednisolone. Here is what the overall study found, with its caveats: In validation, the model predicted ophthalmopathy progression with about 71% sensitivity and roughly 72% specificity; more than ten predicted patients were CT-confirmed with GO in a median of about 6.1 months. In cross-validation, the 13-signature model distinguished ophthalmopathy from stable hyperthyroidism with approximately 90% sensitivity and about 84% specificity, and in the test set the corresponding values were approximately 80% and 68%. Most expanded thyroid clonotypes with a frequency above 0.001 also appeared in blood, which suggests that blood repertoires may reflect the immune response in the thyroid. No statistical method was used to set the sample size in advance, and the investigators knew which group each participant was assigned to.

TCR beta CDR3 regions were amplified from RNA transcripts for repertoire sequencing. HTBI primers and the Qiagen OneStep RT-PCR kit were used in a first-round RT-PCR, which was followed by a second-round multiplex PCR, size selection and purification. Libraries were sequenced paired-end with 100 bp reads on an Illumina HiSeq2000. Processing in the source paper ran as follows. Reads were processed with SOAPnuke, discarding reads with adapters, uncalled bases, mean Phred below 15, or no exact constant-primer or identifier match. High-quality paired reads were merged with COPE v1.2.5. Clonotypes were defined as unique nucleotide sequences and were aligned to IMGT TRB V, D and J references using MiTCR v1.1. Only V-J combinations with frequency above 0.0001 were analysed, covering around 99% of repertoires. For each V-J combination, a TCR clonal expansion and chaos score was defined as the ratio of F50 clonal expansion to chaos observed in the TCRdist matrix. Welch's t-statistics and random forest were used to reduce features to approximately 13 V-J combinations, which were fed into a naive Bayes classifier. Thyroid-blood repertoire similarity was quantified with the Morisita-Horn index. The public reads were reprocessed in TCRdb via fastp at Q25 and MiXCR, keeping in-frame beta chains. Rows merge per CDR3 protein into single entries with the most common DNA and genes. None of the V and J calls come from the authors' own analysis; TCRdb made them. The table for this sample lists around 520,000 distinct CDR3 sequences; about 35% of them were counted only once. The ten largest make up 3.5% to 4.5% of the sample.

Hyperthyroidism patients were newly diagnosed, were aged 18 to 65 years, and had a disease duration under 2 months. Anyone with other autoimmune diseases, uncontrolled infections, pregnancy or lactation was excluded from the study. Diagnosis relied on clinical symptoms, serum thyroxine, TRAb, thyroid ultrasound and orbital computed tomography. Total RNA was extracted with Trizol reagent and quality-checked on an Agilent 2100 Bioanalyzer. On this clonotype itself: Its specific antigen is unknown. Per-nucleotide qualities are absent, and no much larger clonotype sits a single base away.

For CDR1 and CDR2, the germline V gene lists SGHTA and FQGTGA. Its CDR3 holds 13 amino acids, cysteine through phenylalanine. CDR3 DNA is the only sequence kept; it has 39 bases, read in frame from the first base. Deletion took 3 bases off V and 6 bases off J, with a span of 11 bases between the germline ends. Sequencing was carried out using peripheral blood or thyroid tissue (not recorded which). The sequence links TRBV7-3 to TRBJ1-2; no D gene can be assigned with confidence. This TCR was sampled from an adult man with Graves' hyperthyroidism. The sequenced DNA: TGTGCCAGCAGCTTGACGGGAAGGGATGGCTACACCTTC. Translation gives CASSLTGRDGYTF.